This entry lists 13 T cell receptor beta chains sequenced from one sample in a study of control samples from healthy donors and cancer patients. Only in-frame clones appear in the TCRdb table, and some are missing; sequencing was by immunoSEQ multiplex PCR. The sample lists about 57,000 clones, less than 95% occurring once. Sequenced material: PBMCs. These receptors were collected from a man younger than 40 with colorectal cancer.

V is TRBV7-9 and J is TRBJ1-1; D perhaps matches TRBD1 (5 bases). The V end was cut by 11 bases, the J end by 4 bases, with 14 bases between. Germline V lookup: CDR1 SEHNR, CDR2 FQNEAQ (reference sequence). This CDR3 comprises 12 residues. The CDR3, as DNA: TGTGCCTCGGCGGGGGTTGGCACTGAAGCTTTCTTT. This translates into CASAGVGTEAFF.

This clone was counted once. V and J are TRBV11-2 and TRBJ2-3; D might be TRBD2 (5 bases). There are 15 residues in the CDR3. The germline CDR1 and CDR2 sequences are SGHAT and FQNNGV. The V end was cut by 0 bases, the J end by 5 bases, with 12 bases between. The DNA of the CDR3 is TGTGCCAGCAGCTTAGACCCGGGGTGGAAAGATACGCAGTATTTT. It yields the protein CASSLDPGWKDTQYF.

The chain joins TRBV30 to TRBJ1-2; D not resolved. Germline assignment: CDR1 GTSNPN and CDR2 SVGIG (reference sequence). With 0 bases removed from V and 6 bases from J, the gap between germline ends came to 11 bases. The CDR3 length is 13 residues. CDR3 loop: CAWSVLGWDGYTF. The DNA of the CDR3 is TGTGCCTGGAGTGTACTGGGGTGGGATGGCTACACCTTC.

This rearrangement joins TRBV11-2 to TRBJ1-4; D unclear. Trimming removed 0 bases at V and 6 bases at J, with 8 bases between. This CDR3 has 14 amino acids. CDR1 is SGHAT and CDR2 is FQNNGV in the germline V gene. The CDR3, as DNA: TGTGCCAGCAGCTTAGATTCGGGGTATGAAAAACTGTTTTTT. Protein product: CASSLDSGYEKLFF.

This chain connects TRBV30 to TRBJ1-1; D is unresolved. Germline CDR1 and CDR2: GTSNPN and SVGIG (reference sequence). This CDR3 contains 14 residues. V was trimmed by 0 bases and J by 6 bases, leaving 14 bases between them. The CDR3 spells CAWSVGSYDAEAFF. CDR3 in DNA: TGTGCCTGGAGTGTGGGTTCCTATGACGCTGAAGCTTTCTTT.

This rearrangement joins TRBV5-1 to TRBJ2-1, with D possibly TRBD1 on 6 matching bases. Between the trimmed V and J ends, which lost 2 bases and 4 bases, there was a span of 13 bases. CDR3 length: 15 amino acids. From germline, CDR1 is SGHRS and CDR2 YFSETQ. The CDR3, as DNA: TGCGCCAGCAGCTTCCGGGACATATCGTACAATGAGCAGTTCTTC. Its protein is CASSFRDISYNEQFF. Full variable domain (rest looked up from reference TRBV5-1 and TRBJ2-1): KAGVTQTPRYLIKTRGQQVTLSCSPISGHRSVSWYQQTPGQGLQFLFEYFSETQRNKGNFPGRFSGRQFSNSRSEMNVSTLELGDSALYLCASSFRDISYNEQFFGPGTRLTVL.

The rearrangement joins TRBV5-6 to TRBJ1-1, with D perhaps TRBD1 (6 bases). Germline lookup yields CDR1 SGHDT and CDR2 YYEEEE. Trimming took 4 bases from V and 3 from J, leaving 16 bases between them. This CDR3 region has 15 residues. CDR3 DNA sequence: TGTGCCAGCAGCGCAGCGGGGGGCGGGGACACTGAAGCTTTCTTT. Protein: CASSAAGGGDTEAFF. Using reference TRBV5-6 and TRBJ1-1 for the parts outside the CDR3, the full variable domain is DAGVTQSPTHLIKTRGQQVTLRCSPKSGHDTVSWYQQALGQGPQFIFQYYEEEERQRGNFPDRFSGHQFPNYSSELNVNALLLGDSALYLCASSAAGGGDTEAFFGQGTRLTVV.

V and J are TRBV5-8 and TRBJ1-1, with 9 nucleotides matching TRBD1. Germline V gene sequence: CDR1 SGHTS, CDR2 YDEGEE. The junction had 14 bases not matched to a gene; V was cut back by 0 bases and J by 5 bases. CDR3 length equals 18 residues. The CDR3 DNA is TGTGCCAGCAGCTTGGCCTTTATTTTGGGACAGGGCAGGACTGAAGCTTTCTTT. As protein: CASSLAFILGQGRTEAFF.

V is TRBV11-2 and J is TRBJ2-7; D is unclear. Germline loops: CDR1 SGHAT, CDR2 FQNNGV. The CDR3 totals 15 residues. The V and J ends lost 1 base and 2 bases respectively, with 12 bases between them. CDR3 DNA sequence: TGTGCCAGCAGCTTAGTGGGGTCACCCACCTACGAGCAGTACGTC. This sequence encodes CASSLVGSPTYEQYV.

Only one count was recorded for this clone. This CDR3 reads CATSEGQINQPQHF. The CDR3 region has the DNA TGTGCCACCAGTGAGGGACAGATCAATCAGCCCCAGCATTTT. The chain is built from TRBV24-1 and TRBJ1-5; TRBD1 matches 7 bases. This CDR3 comprises 14 residues. CDR1 is KGHDR, CDR2 SFDVKD, per germline. The V and J ends lost 4 bases and 3 bases, in that order; junction bases with no gene match: 2.

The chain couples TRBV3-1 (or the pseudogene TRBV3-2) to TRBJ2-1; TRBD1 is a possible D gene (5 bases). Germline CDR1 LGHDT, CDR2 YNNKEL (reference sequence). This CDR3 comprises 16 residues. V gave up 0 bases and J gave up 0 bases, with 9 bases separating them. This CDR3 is CASSQEGRHSYNEQFF. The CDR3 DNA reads TGTGCCAGCAGCCAAGAGGGGCGGCACTCCTACAATGAGCAGTTCTTC.

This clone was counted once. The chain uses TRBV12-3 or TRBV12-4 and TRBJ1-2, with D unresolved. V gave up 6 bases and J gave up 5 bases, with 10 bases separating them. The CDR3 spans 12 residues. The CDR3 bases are TGTGCCAGCAGCCCGGGGTCTTATGGCTACACCTTC. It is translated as CASSPGSYGYTF.

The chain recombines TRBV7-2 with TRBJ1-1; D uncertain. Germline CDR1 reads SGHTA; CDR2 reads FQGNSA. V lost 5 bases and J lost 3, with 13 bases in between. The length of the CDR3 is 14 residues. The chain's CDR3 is CASSLAGSYTEAFF. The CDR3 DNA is TGTGCCAGCAGCCTGGCGGGATCGTACACTGAAGCTTTCTTT. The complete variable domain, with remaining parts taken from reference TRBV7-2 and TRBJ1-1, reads GAGVSQSPSNKVTEKGKDVELRCDPISGHTALYWYRQSLGQGLEFLIYFQGNSAPDKSGLPSDRFSAERTGGSVSTLTIQRTQQEDSAVYLCASSLAGSYTEAFFGQGTRLTVV.